A selection of T cell receptor beta chains follows, all from one sample in a study of technical replicates of blood from a handful of donors. Repertoires were generated with immunoSEQ multiplex PCR, while TCRdb's copy carries only in-frame clones and drops some. The sample lists roughly 70,000 clones, 93% seen once, with roughly 0.25% in the top ten. The source material was T cells isolated from PBMCs. All receptors derive from a human donor in good health. CDR3s include the opening cysteine and the closing phenylalanine or tryptophan. The D gene is left open where the match is weak. Part of the rows lack a size; the others show once, few, many or a class for expanded clones.

>-|-|TRBV15|TRBJ1-3|17
CATSRLAGLLDGNTIYF
TGTGCCACCAGCAGACTCGCTGGACTCCTCGATGGAAACACCATATATTTT
>-|-|TRBV7-9|TRBJ2-7|11
CAILLPVEQYF
TGTGCCATCCTGCTCCCGGTCGAGCAGTACTTC
>-|-|TRBV2|TRBJ1-1|13
CASRLTGATEAFF
TGTGCCAGCAGATTGACGGGAGCCACTGAAGCTTTCTTT
>few|-|TRBV18|TRBJ1-1|14
CASSPPGGNTEAFF
TGTGCCAGCTCACCACCGGGGGGAAACACTGAAGCTTTCTTT
>-|-|TRBV11-3|TRBJ1-5|14
CASSLPRGNQPQHF
TGTGCCAGCAGCTTACCTCGGGGGAATCAGCCCCAGCATTTT
>-|-|TRBV11-2|TRBJ2-7|16
CASSPLRGGGSYEQYF
TGTGCCAGCAGCCCCCTCCGTGGAGGAGGGTCCTACGAGCAGTACTTC
>-|TRBD2|TRBV7-9|TRBJ2-3|15
CASSSSGGAIDTQYF
TGTGCCAGCAGTTCGAGCGGGGGGGCAATAGATACGCAGTATTTT
>-|-|TRBV5-5|TRBJ2-7|18
CASSRPGVSGPGSYEQYF
TGTGCCAGCAGCCGCCCGGGGGTTTCGGGGCCAGGTTCCTACGAGCAGTACTTC
>-|-|TRBV18|TRBJ2-1|12
CASSPSGNEQFF
TGTGCCAGCTCACCGTCGGGGAATGAGCAGTTCTTC
>once|-|TRBV27|TRBJ2-6|16
CASSTNRAGGANVLTF
TGTGCCAGCAGTACGAACAGGGCTGGTGGGGCCAACGTCCTGACTTTC
>-|TRBD2|TRBV7-8|TRBJ2-1|17
CASGDDWRGGFLNEQFF
TGTGCCAGCGGAGACGACTGGCGGGGGGGCTTTTTAAATGAGCAGTTCTTC
>-|-|TRBV14|TRBJ2-7|15
CASSQEGVTSYEQYF
TGTGCCAGCAGCCAAGAGGGCGTAACTTCCTACGAGCAGTACTTC
>-|TRBD2|TRBV5-5|TRBJ2-7|18
CASSLVPSGSDLAYEQYF
TGTGCCAGCAGCTTGGTTCCTAGCGGGAGTGACTTGGCCTACGAGCAGTACTTC
>-|-|TRBV6-4|TRBJ1-1|13
CASKGGGNTEAFF
TGTGCCAGCAAAGGAGGCGGGAACACTGAAGCTTTCTTT
>once|TRBD2|TRBV29-1|TRBJ2-1|15
CSVGPRLAGDLKQFF
TGCAGCGTTGGCCCGCGACTAGCGGGAGATTTAAAGCAGTTCTTC
>-|-|TRBV2|TRBJ2-7|19
CASSEKLIIRLRGSYEQYF
TGTGCCAGCAGTGAAAAATTAATTATTCGGTTAAGGGGCAGCTACGAGCAGTACTTC
>-|-|TRBV6-5|TRBJ2-7|14
CASSYSSGGTEQYF
TGTGCCAGCAGTTACTCATCTGGCGGGACCGAGCAGTACTTC
>-|TRBD2|TRBV6-5|TRBJ2-1|15
CASSAGLAGYLEQFF
TGTGCCAGCAGTGCGGGACTAGCGGGATATCTTGAGCAGTTCTTC
>-|TRBD1|TRBV27|TRBJ1-5|17
CASSRKGQGLGNQPQHF
TGTGCCAGCAGTCGAAAGGGACAGGGTTTGGGCAATCAGCCCCAGCATTTT
>few|-|TRBV7-6|TRBJ1-1|13
CASSPTVNTEAFF
TGTGCCAGCAGTCCGACAGTGAACACTGAAGCTTTCTTT
>-|-|TRBV6-1|TRBJ2-1|16
CASSDTNRPFYNEQFF
TGTGCCAGCAGTGATACCAACAGGCCCTTCTACAATGAGCAGTTCTTC
>-|TRBD1|TRBV9|TRBJ1-2|13
CASSWDREYGYTF
TGTGCCAGCAGCTGGGACAGGGAATATGGCTACACCTTC